The subject of this entry is one T cell receptor beta chain. This record comes from a study of shared T cell receptors in the human thymus. Sequencing used immunoSEQ multiplex PCR; TCRdb keeps in-frame clones, though not all of them. The repertoire holds under 700,000 clones, around 82% seen once, with about 0.014% in the top ten. V shed 3 bases and J shed 10 bases, with 10 bases lying between them. This CDR3 region has 11 residues. Germline CDR1 DFQATT, CDR2 SNEGSKA (reference sequence). These data also featured in a second study, about human thymus T cells. That investigation notes: Thymus tissue was removed during corrective cardiac surgery.

V usage is TRBV20-1 and J usage is TRBJ2-1; D might be TRBD2 (6 bases). Sequencing input: thymocytes. The source is a boy younger than two with a congenital heart defect. The CDR3 sequence is CSASEGREQFF. CDR3 DNA sequence: TGCAGTGCTAGCGAGGGGAGGGAGCAGTTCTTC.